This T cell receptor (beta chain) was sequenced in a study of cytomegalovirus exposure and HLA in healthy donors listed by TCRdb under 2017. Study-level background: According to an earlier analysis of a few hundred of the donors, about 179 million T cells yielded 95 million to 140 million unique TCR beta sequences and approximately 300 Gb of sequence data. An early release covering some 640 HLA-typed donors comprised approximately 290 gigabases of sequencing data and some 79 million unique TCR sequences. Of the roughly 390 genotyped donors, 70% to 90% were placed in the genetic ancestry cluster associated with self-reported Caucasian donors. The study was designed to test whether signatures of past pathogen exposure could be identified by cataloging public T cell receptors. The T cell repertoires of around 730 subjects were profiled by immunosequencing and related to cytomegalovirus serostatus. A separate validation cohort of 90 to 150 different subjects was used in addition to the roughly 700-subject first cohort. To predict cytomegalovirus infection status, the study brought together high-throughput TCR immunosequencing, statistical association of individual TCRs with disease status, and machine learning. A later analysis re-examined previously published TCR beta repertoires from about 670 donors and added high-resolution HLA genotyping to investigate patterns of TCR occurrence. In the later analysis, no new phenotypic data were used to find candidate immune exposures; instead, reliance was placed on TCR beta sequences and their occurrence across donors. An earlier analysis of 587 of the donors used high-throughput TCR beta sequencing to judge whether each TCR beta V gene segment behaved as functional or pseudogenic. Donor age, sex, ethnicity and CMV serostatus were compiled alongside the repertoire data. A later genetic analysis used genome-wide SNP genotypes for about 60% of the roughly 670 donors, treating that subset as a discovery cohort. All discovery cohort repertoires had been generated on a single sequencing platform. HLA typing covered class I and class II loci at four-digit resolution. Typing coverage varied by locus: 629-630 donors for A, B, C, DRB1 and DQB1; approximately 500 for DQA1; over 600 for DPA1; some 470 for DPB1. Five DR-DQ haplotypes were handled as single units for association and clustering because linkage in the cohort was strong. On average, roughly 240,000 unique TCR beta nucleotide sequences were sequenced per donor among more than 350 genotyped donors of the cohort, with about 17% of those sequences being non-productive. General conclusions and limits of the study: The classifier was reported to diagnose cytomegalovirus status with high specificity and sensitivity in both the original cohort and the validation cohort. The only immune exposure information available for the cohort was CMV serostatus. The earlier analysis of fewer than 750 of the donors excluded some 15 rarely observed V segments, including chromosome 9 orphons, because counts were too low. In a later analysis, around 15,000 TCR beta sequences were associated with specific HLA alleles at a false discovery rate of 0.05. According to a later analysis, parvovirus B19, influenza, CMV and Epstein-Barr virus appeared linked to several top co-occurrence clusters. An association between a missense DCLRE1C variant and V-gene and J-gene trimming of TCR beta chains was found in a later genetic analysis and replicated in an independent cohort. It was suggested by the authors that the approach could potentially be generalized to other disease states and immunological phenotypes. In this cohort, only TCR beta chains were sequenced, and detectable features were limited by the absence of alpha or paired-chain data. A further reported finding was that TCR beta sequences accurately predicted the HLA-A and HLA-B alleles for most subjects in the first cohort. Correlated functional status among segregating V segments might reflect linkage disequilibrium, but an unknown experimental factor could not be ruled out. In a later analysis, TCR association rates were found to vary across HLA loci, with the most associated TCRs seen for DRB1 alleles and the fewest for HLA-C alleles. In a later genetic analysis, fewer N-insertions in productive TCRs were reported among donors in an Asian-associated ancestry cluster than the approximately 710-donor mean. The study gave a list of under 200 TCR beta chains associated with cytomegalovirus. Most CMV-associated TCR beta chains appeared to be HLA-restricted in a later analysis, and the HLA associations seemed to be driven largely by CMV exposure. In an earlier analysis of over 550 of the donors, most TCR beta V segments were observed in productive rearrangements about 87% or about 30% of the time, broadly matching IMGT annotations. Assigning TCR associations to individual alleles was difficult when HLA alleles, especially DR and DQ, strongly co-occurred. Sequencing depth was assumed to be roughly uniform across donors in the presence/absence analyses, though that assumption may not hold. Most TCR sequences were observed very rarely across donors, whereas some public TCRs were present in many individuals. In a later analysis, HLA-associated TCR beta chains were found to be more clonally expanded and to have lower generation probabilities than equally common non-associated chains. Because HLA typing was missing for some donors at each locus, association tests included only the typed subset. A cluster of highly shared sequence variants was judged likely to be a technical artifact of the sequencing pipeline. Some IMGT-functional V segments, including TRBV6-2 and TRBV6-3, could not be distinguished by the 87-base-pair reads and were therefore excluded. In vitro tests confirmed that a few of the cytomegalovirus-associated TCR beta chains recognize cytomegalovirus antigens.

The CDR3 measures 14 amino acids from cysteine to phenylalanine. CDR3 DNA is the only sequence kept; it has 42 bases, read in frame from the first base. Via the germline V gene, CDR1 is SQVTM and CDR2 ANQGSEA. Trimming leaves V shorter by 4 bases and J shorter by 3 bases, with the junction holding 4 bases beyond the gene matches. The method behind the library was the immunoSEQ multiplex PCR assay. The multiplex PCR relied on a mix of 60 forward primers for TCR Vbeta segments and 13 reverse primers for TCR Jbeta segments. The CDR3 region of rearranged TCR beta genes was amplified from genomic DNA by a multiplex PCR assay. The amplified TCR beta libraries were sequenced on the Illumina HiSeq System as 87-base-pair reads. In the paper's pipeline: In a later analysis, about 80 million unique TCR beta chains were counted across the roughly 610 repertoires, and about 9.9 million of these chains were shared by at least two donors. To remove PCR and sequencing errors, raw reads were error-corrected and collapsed into unique sequences using a nearest-neighbor algorithm that merged closely related sequences. V, D and J gene segments were assigned by aligning CDR3 sequences to IMGT reference sequences. Each retained sequence needed at least a six-nucleotide match to both a V gene segment and a J gene segment. A rearrangement counted as productive if the CDR3 had no stop codons and remained in frame with V and J, and every other rearrangement counted as non-productive. CDR3 was defined by IMGT convention, running from the second conserved V-encoded cysteine to the conserved J-encoded phenylalanine. In an earlier analysis of more than 550 of the donors, sequences lacking an unambiguous match to a single V gene segment were excluded. An earlier analysis of 450 to 650 of the donors called V segments functional above 56.7% productive rearrangements and segregating when the between-donor standard deviation exceeded 5%. To diagnose cytomegalovirus status from the catalog of TCR beta chain sequences, a statistical classification framework was built. In a later analysis, V and J genes were assigned by comparing TCR nucleotide sequences against IMGT/GENE-DB human TR gene sequences. A later analysis assigned CDR3 sequences and most-parsimonious VDJ recombination scenarios with the TCRdist pipeline. In a later analysis, every TCR beta chain was defined by the combination of its CDR3 amino acid sequence and its V-gene family, and reads without a unique V-gene family were dropped. In a later analysis, some 600 highly shared, low-generation-probability nucleotide sequences were removed to address suspected cross-contamination and a sequencing artifact. In a later analysis, a clonal expansion index was calculated for each public chain from normalized within-repertoire ranks of inferred template counts. A later analysis computed generation probabilities with a VDJ recombination model fitted to out-of-frame rearrangements, and checked the results against IGoR. In a later analysis, TCR-TCR, TCR-HLA and TCR-CMV co-occurrence was scored with hypergeometric tests, and a repertoire-size bias correction was applied to TCR pairs. False discovery rates were estimated in a later analysis by permuting HLA or CMV assignments 20 times. In a later analysis, co-occurring TCRs were grouped using DBSCAN, with TCRdist sequence similarity added in when clustering inside HLA-allele-positive subsets. Repertoires with fewer than 30,000 or more than 120,000 public chains were left out of co-occurrence clustering, as were a handful of repertoires with anomalous nucleotide sharing. The source is immuneACCESS, and TCRdb retained only in-frame sequences with V and J called. Part of the clones is not carried over; for the studies checked, unresolved V genes explain less than half of this, and the remainder is unexplained. V, J and clone size derive from that table, while D and trimming were established from the DNA sequence. The sample includes tens of thousands of clones, with 84% observed a single time. The top ten constitute around 18% of the sample.

The cohort was made up of under 800 healthy bone marrow donors. Cohort members were all nominally healthy when sampled, although unrecorded immune exposures were likely present. The donor was CMV seropositive and belonged to the group of 250 to 300 seropositive cohort members. A peripheral blood sample was provided by each donor, and peripheral blood mononuclear cells were used for TCR beta sequencing. The Qiagen DNeasy Blood Extraction Kit was used to extract genomic DNA from the blood cell samples. As regards this clone: This clone's antigen is unknown. One base away there is no much larger clone; base qualities are not given.

The sequence joins TRBV29-1 to TRBJ2-2, with 8 junctional bases fitting TRBD2. This TCR came from a man in his 70s in good health and CMV-seropositive. Sequencing used PBMCs. Here the CDR3 is given as CSVGVTSDTGELFF. The DNA sequence is TGCAGCGTTGGAGTGACTAGCGACACCGGGGAGCTGTTTTTT.